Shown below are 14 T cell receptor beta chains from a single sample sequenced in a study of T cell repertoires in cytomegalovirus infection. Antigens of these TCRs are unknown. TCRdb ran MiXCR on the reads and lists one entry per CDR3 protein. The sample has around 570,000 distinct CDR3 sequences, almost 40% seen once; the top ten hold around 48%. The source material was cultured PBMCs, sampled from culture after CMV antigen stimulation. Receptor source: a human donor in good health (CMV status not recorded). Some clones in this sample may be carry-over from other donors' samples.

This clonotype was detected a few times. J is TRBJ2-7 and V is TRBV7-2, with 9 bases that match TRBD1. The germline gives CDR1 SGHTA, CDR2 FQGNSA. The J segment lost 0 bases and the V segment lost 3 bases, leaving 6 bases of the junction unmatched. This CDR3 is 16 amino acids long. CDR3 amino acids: CASSFRTGASSYEQYF. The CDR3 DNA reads TGTGCCAGCAGCTTTCGGACAGGGGCGAGCTCCTACGAGCAGTACTTC.

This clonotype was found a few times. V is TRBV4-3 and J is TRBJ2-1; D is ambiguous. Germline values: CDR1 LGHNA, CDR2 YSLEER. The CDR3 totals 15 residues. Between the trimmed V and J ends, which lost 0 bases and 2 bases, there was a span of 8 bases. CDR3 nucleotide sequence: TGCGCCAGCAGCCAAGATCGAAACCCCTACAATGAGCAGTTCTTC. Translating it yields CASSQDRNPYNEQFF.

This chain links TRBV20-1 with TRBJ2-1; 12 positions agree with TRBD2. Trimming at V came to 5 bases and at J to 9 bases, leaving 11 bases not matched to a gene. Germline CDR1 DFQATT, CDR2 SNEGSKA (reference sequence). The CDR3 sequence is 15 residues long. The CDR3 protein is CSASDLAGGPSEQFF. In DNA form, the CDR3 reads TGCAGTGCTTCGGATCTAGCGGGGGGGCCCAGTGAGCAGTTCTTC.

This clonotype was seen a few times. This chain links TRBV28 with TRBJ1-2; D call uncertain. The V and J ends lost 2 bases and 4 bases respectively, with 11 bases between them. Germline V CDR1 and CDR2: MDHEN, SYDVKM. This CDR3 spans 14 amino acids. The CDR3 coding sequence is TGTGCCAGCAGTTTACCCGGCTTAGGCTATGGCTACACCTTC. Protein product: CASSLPGLGYGYTF.

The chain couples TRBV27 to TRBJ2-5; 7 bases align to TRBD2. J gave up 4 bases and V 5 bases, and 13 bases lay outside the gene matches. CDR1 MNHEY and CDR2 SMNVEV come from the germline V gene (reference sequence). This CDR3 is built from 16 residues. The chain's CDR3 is CASSGGLGRSLETQYF. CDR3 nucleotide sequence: TGTGCCAGCAGTGGCGGACTAGGGCGGTCATTAGAGACCCAGTACTTC.

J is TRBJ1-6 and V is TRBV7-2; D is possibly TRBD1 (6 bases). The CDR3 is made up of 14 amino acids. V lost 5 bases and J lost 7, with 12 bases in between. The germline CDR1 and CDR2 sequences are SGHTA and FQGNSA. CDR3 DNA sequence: TGTGCCAGCAGCCGACAGGCGGGCAATTCACCCCTCCACTTT. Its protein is CASSRQAGNSPLHF.

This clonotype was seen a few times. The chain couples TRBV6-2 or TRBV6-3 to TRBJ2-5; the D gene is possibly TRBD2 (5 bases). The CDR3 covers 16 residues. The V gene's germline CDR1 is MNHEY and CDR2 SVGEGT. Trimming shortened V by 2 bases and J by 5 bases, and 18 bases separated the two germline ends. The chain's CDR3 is CASSYPALGGMETQYF. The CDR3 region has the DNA TGTGCCAGCAGTTACCCGGCACTAGGTGGCATGGAGACCCAGTACTTC.

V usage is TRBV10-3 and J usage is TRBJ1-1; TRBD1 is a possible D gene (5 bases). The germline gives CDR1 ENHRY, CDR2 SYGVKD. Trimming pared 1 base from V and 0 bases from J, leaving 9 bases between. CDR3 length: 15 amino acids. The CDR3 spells CAISEWGGVNTEAFF. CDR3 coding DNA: TGTGCCATCAGTGAGTGGGGGGGAGTGAACACTGAAGCTTTCTTT.

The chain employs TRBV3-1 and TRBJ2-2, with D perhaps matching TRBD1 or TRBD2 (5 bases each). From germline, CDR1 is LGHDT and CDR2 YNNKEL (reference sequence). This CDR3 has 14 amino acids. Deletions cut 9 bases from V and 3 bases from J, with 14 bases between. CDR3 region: CASLGARDTGELFF. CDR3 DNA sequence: TGTGCCAGTCTCGGGGCCAGGGACACCGGGGAGCTGTTTTTT.

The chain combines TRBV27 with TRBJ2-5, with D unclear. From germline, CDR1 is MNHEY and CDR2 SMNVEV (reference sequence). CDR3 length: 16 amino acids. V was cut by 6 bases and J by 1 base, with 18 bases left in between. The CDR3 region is CASSPQTVGPQETQYF. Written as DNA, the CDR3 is TGTGCCAGCAGCCCCCAAACGGTAGGGCCCCAAGAGACCCAGTACTTC.

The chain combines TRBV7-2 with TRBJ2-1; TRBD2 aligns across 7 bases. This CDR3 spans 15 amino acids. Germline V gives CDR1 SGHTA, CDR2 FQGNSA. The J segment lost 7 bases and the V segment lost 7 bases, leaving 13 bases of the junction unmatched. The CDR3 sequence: CASTPGGGGLNEQFF. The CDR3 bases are TGTGCCAGCACCCCGGGTGGGGGGGGGTTGAATGAGCAGTTCTTC.

The CDR3 nucleotides read TGTGCCAGTAGTACCCCCTACTCCCTCGGTGAGCAGTACTTC. Protein product: CASSTPYSLGEQYF. This sequence joins TRBV19 and TRBJ2-7; D is unresolved. Germline values: CDR1 LNHDA, CDR2 SQIVND (reference sequence). The CDR3 loop spans 14 amino acids. The germline V and J ends were trimmed by 4 bases and 7 bases, with 17 bases remaining between them.

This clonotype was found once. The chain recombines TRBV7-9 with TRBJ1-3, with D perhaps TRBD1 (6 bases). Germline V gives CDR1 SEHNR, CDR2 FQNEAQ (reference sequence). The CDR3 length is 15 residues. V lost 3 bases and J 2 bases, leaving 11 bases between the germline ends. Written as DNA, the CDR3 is TGTGCCAGCAGCTTTGGGGGGACAACTGGAAACACCATATATTTT. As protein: CASSFGGTTGNTIYF.

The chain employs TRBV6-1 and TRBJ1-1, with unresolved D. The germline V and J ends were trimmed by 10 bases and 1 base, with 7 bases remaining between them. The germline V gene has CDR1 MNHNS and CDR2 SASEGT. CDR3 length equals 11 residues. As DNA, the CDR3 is TGTGCCACCGGGCAGAACACTGAAGCTTTCTTT. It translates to CATGQNTEAFF.